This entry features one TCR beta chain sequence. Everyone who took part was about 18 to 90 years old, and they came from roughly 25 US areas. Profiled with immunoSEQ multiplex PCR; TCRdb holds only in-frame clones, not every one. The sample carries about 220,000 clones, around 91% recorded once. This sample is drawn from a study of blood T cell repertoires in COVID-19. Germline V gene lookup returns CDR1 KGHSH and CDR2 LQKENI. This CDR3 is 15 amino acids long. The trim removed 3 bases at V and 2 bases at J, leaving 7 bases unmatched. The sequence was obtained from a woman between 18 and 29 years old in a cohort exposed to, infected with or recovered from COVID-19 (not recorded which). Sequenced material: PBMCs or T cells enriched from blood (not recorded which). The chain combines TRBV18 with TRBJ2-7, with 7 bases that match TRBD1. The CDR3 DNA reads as TGTGCCAGCTCACCTGGGGGACAGTCAACCTACGAGCAGTACTTC. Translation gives CASSPGGQSTYEQYF.